The clone carrying this T cell receptor (beta chain) was seen more than once but under ten times. Its antigen is undetermined. According to the study, TCR beta libraries were built with iRepertoire HTBI primers and CDR3-region Arm-PCR. In TCRdb, the multiplex PCR reads were re-called with MiXCR into one record per CDR3 protein. This table has about 470,000 distinct CDR3 sequences, more than 20% appearing once. The CDR3 covers 13 residues. V was clipped by 5 bases and J by 7 bases, with 13 bases between them. Germline V gene sequence: CDR1 KGHDR, CDR2 SFDVKD. The data stem from a study of regulatory T cells in long-lasting Graves disease. Study-level points and caveats: Limited sample numbers may have lowered accuracy.

Time point meaning: persistent/refractory GD, antithyroid drugs over 5 years with positive TRAb. With RNA extracted from PBMCs as input, the TCR library was made. J is TRBJ1-1 and V is TRBV24-1; unclear D gene. Sequencing was performed on peripheral blood mononuclear cells (PBMCs), taken when the disease was refractory, from a patient treated with antithyroid drugs. The TCR originated in a female donor with Graves disease. The CDR3 DNA is TGTGCCACCAGTGTGGGAGGGAAGGGTGAAGCTTTCTTT. Amino acid sequence: CATSVGGKGEAFF.